The clone carrying this T cell receptor (beta chain) was counted only a few times. Its antigen remains unidentified. These data originate in a study of early T cells in non-severe SARS-CoV-2 infection. About the study: Chains from this unsorted whole-blood bulk RNA could not be paired. Whole-study findings and limits: Matching against VDJdb likely underestimated virus-specific expansions, favoring anti-spike CD8.

TCRdb itself ran the 5' RACE reads through MiXCR, one entry per CDR3 protein. The data contain some 91,000 distinct CDR3 sequences, 15% of them singletons. Sequencing was performed on whole blood. The receptor was isolated from an adult who was a healthcare worker with PCR-confirmed SARS-CoV-2 infection or an uninfected control (not recorded which).

CDR3 protein: CASRYREPHEAFF. In DNA form, the CDR3 reads TGTGCCAGCAGATACCGGGAGCCCCATGAAGCTTTCTTT. The chain carries TRBV6-1 and TRBJ1-1; D gene ambiguous. V dropped 6 bases and J dropped 7 bases, with 15 bases sitting between them. The CDR3 has 13 amino acids. Germline values: CDR1 MNHNS, CDR2 SASEGT.